These 28 T cell receptor beta chains were sequenced from one sample in a study of cytomegalovirus exposure and HLA in healthy donors. PCR used 60 Vbeta primers and 13 Jbeta primers. Libraries were prepared by immunoSEQ multiplex PCR; TCRdb keeps only in-frame clonotypes and omits some of them. The sample records around 200,000 clones, 81% being singletons. Input material: PBMCs. Receptors originate from a man between 50 and 59 years old in good health and CMV-seronegative.

A few counts support this clone. Other DNA sequences in this specimen translate into the identical CDR3. V gene TRBV18 combines with J gene TRBJ2-2; 10 bases fit TRBD1. V shed 8 bases and J 5 bases; nucleotides not matched to a gene: 5. Germline loops: CDR1 KGHSH, CDR2 LQKENI. The CDR3 consists of 14 residues. The CDR3 sequence is CASRQGARTGELFF. CDR3 DNA sequence: TGTGCCAGCCGACAGGGGGCACGGACCGGGGAGCTGTTTTTT. Using reference TRBV18 and TRBJ2-2 for the parts outside the CDR3, the full variable domain is NAGVMQNPRHLVRRRGQEARLRCSPMKGHSHVYWYRQLPEEGLKFMVYLQKENIIDESGMPKERFSAEFPKEGPSILRIQQVVRGDSAAYFCASRQGARTGELFFGEGSRLTVL.

This clone appeared once. The genes are TRBV6-5 and TRBJ2-7; 7 positions match TRBD1. Germline values: CDR1 MNHEY, CDR2 SVGAGI. V lost 2 bases and J lost 2; bases outside the gene matches: 3. This CDR3 has 14 amino acids. The DNA for the CDR3 is TGTGCCAGCAGTTACGAAAGGGGGCCCTACGAGCAGTACTTC. This codes for CASSYERGPYEQYF.

The chain employs TRBV19 and TRBJ1-5, with 8 bases matching TRBD1. Unmatched junction bases numbered 6, after V lost 5 bases and J lost 0 bases. Germline V lookup: CDR1 LNHDA, CDR2 SQIVND (reference sequence). The CDR3 loop spans 16 amino acids. CDR3 region: CASSSTGGFSNQPQHF. The CDR3, as DNA: TGTGCCAGTAGTTCCACAGGGGGGTTTAGCAATCAGCCCCAGCATTTT.

The chain recombines TRBV5-6 with TRBJ1-1, with TRBD1 matching 9 bases. CDR3 length equals 15 residues. V dropped 4 bases and J dropped 4; count of bases not matched to a gene: 8. Germline CDR1 and CDR2: SGHDT and YYEEEE. The DNA for the CDR3 is TGTGCCAGCAGCCCTGGGACAGGGACGAGCACTGAAGCTTTCTTT. This translates into CASSPGTGTSTEAFF.

The rearrangement uses TRBV6-5 and TRBJ2-7, with D tentatively TRBD2 (7 bases). CDR1 and CDR2 (germline): MNHEY, SVGAGI. V was trimmed by 0 bases and J by 3 bases, leaving 12 bases between them. This CDR3 contains 15 residues. As DNA, the CDR3 is TGTGCCAGCAGTTACTCGGGGGGGCCCTTCTACGAGCAGTACTTC. Protein product: CASSYSGGPFYEQYF.

The V gene is TRBV18, the J gene TRBJ1-3; 9 nucleotides match TRBD1. CDR3 length equals 17 residues. The germline gives CDR1 KGHSH, CDR2 LQKENI. Unmatched junction bases numbered 5, after V lost 2 bases and J lost 0 bases. The CDR3 nucleotides read TGTGCCAGCTCACCATTTACAGGGGGCAACTCTGGAAACACCATATATTTT. Protein product: CASSPFTGGNSGNTIYF.

The chain employs TRBV29-1 and TRBJ2-5; D gene unclear. The CDR3 consists of 12 residues. The germline V gene has CDR1 SQVTM and CDR2 ANQGSEA. The V end lost 4 bases, the J end lost 3 bases, and 9 bases lay between the germline ends. DNA for the CDR3: TGCAGCGTTGGATTGGCAGAAGAGACCCAGTACTTC. This encodes CSVGLAEETQYF.

CDR3 region: CASTATDGRNYGYTF. The CDR3 DNA follows: TGTGCCAGCACCGCGACAGACGGTCGAAACTATGGCTACACCTTC. V gene TRBV6-5 combines with J gene TRBJ1-2, with a tentative D call TRBD1 (5 bases). The germline V gene has CDR1 MNHEY and CDR2 SVGAGI. CDR3 length equals 15 residues. V lost 7 bases and J lost 2, with 17 bases in between.

J is TRBJ1-1 and V is TRBV7-8, with unresolved D. The V gene lost 4 bases and the J gene lost 4 bases, with 10 bases spanning the gap. Germline V gene lookup returns CDR1 SGHVS and CDR2 FQNEAQ. The CDR3 loop spans 13 amino acids. CDR3 sequence reads: CASSSPPGTEAFF. For the CDR3, the DNA is TGTGCCAGCAGCTCCCCCCCCGGCACTGAAGCTTTCTTT.

This chain uses TRBV5-8 with TRBJ2-6; D possibly corresponds to TRBD1 (6 bases). V was pared by 0 bases and J by 1 base, with 8 bases between. The CDR3 loop spans 16 amino acids. Looked up from germline, CDR1 is SGHTS and CDR2 is YDEGEE. The CDR3 reads CASSLGQGSGANVLTF. CDR3 DNA sequence: TGTGCCAGCAGCTTGGGTCAGGGGTCTGGGGCCAACGTCCTGACTTTC.

In its sample, this clone was seen once. The J gene is TRBJ2-5, the V gene TRBV7-8, with 11 bases matching TRBD1. The J call could be wrong; TRBJ2-7 is a better fit for the DNA end. Germline V gene sequence: CDR1 SGHVS, CDR2 FQNEAQ. CDR3 length equals 14 residues. Here the CDR3 reads CASSDQDRGLEQYF. As DNA, the CDR3 is TGTGCCAGCAGCGACCAGGACAGGGGGCTCGAGCAGTACTTC.

The chain has TRBV25-1 and TRBJ2-7; D perhaps matches TRBD1 (6 bases). Germline CDR1 is MGHDK and CDR2 is SYGVNS. Trimming removed 7 bases at V and 1 base at J, with 11 bases between. The CDR3 is 13 amino acids. CDR3 nucleotide sequence: TGTGCCAGCATTGCTCAGGGGTCCTACGAGCAGTACTTC. This codes for CASIAQGSYEQYF.

CDR3 region: CASSLVVGLSTDTQYF. CDR3 in DNA: TGCGCCAGCAGCTTGGTGGTGGGGCTAAGCACAGATACGCAGTATTTT. The chain employs TRBV5-1 and TRBJ2-3; TRBD1 might be the D (5 bases). Trimming left V 0 bases short and J 0 bases short, with 11 bases between. The CDR3 consists of 16 residues. Germline loops: CDR1 SGHRS, CDR2 YFSETQ. Supplemented by reference TRBV5-1 and TRBJ2-3, the full variable domain reads KAGVTQTPRYLIKTRGQQVTLSCSPISGHRSVSWYQQTPGQGLQFLFEYFSETQRNKGNFPGRFSGRQFSNSRSEMNVSTLELGDSALYLCASSLVVGLSTDTQYFGPGTRLTVL.

This clone is a singleton in its sample. The CDR3 here is CASSTTGQSHGYTF. The CDR3 DNA reads as TGTGCCAGTAGTACTACGGGACAAAGTCATGGCTACACCTTC. The chain uses TRBV19 and TRBJ1-2; a possible D gene is TRBD1 (6 bases). The germline V gene has CDR1 LNHDA and CDR2 SQIVND (reference sequence). V was pared by 4 bases and J by 6 bases, with 15 bases between. The CDR3 totals 14 residues.

This clone was found once. The gene calls are TRBV18 and TRBJ2-3; 7 bases line up with TRBD1. The J segment lost 6 bases and the V segment lost 5 bases, leaving 8 bases of the junction unmatched. The CDR3 is 14 amino acids. Germline loops: CDR1 KGHSH, CDR2 LQKENI. The CDR3 here is CASSSGQTRDTQYF. CDR3 nucleotides: TGTGCCAGCTCATCGGGACAGACCCGGGATACGCAGTATTTT.

The chain carries TRBV5-1 and TRBJ2-7, with D perhaps matching TRBD1 (5 bases). Germline assignment: CDR1 SGHRS and CDR2 YFSETQ. The CDR3 spans 13 residues. The V end lost 2 bases, the J end lost 6 bases, and 12 bases lay between the germline ends. CDR3 DNA sequence: TGCGCCAGCAGCTTCCTAGGGCAGGGCGAGCAGTACTTC. It codes for CASSFLGQGEQYF.

The rearrangement links TRBV6-5 to TRBJ2-3; 10 bases are shared with TRBD2. Looked up from germline, CDR1 is MNHEY and CDR2 is SVGAGI. This CDR3 is 14 amino acids long. J gave up 3 bases and V 4 bases, and 1 base lay outside the gene matches. CDR3 residues: CASSLAGGTDTQYF. The DNA for the CDR3 is TGTGCCAGCAGTTTAGCGGGGGGAACAGATACGCAGTATTTT.

The rearrangement uses TRBV9 and TRBJ2-1; 9 nucleotides agree with TRBD1. Looked up from germline, CDR1 is SGDLS and CDR2 is YYNGEE. This CDR3 has 16 amino acids. J lost 0 bases, V lost 4 bases, and 5 bases had no gene match. The CDR3 region is CASSKTGGSSYNEQFF. The CDR3 DNA is TGTGCCAGCAGCAAAACAGGGGGCAGCTCCTACAATGAGCAGTTCTTC.

The chain links TRBV6-1 to TRBJ1-1, with D uncertain. Trimming removed 2 bases from V and 6 bases from J, with 13 bases in between. CDR3 length: 14 residues. Germline V gene lookup returns CDR1 MNHNS and CDR2 SASEGT. This CDR3 reads CASSEHGVVPEAFF. The CDR3 DNA sequence: TGTGCCAGCAGTGAACACGGAGTTGTCCCTGAAGCTTTCTTT.

V and J are TRBV18 and TRBJ2-7; TRBD1 agrees at 7 bases. Germline V gives CDR1 KGHSH, CDR2 LQKENI. There are 12 residues in the CDR3. The ends lost 4 bases at V and 12 bases at J; junction bases unmatched: 9. CDR3 DNA sequence: TGTGCCAGCTCACTCCTAGACAGGGAGATGTACTTC. This translates into CASSLLDREMYF.

The chain combines TRBV6-6 with TRBJ1-4; D uncertain. This CDR3 contains 16 residues. CDR1 MNHNY and CDR2 SVGAGI come from the germline V gene (reference sequence). The V gene lost 7 bases and the J gene lost 3 bases, with 18 bases spanning the gap. CDR3 in amino acids: CASIWRAGMANEKLFF. For the CDR3, the DNA is TGTGCCAGCATCTGGCGGGCAGGCATGGCTAATGAAAAACTGTTTTTT.

This clone was picked up one time. The chain uses TRBV7-6 and TRBJ2-1; D might be TRBD2 (5 bases). The CDR3 spans 12 residues. Trimming took 4 bases from V and 8 from J, leaving 9 bases between them. Germline V gives CDR1 SGHVS, CDR2 FNYEAQ. The DNA of the CDR3 is TGTGCCAGCAGCTCACGGGGTTATGAGCAGTTCTTC. Its protein is CASSSRGYEQFF.

The chain recombines TRBV7-9 with TRBJ2-7, with a tentative D call TRBD2 (5 bases). Per germline, CDR1 SEHNR and CDR2 FQNEAQ (reference sequence). Trimming stripped 4 bases from V and 3 bases from J, with 13 bases between. The CDR3 has 14 residues. The CDR3 region is CASSSGGGSYEQYF. CDR3 DNA sequence: TGTGCCAGCAGCTCAGGCGGAGGCAGCTACGAGCAGTACTTC.

In its sample, this clone was seen once. V gene TRBV10-2 combines with J gene TRBJ2-5; D is uncertain. The CDR3 spans 14 residues. V dropped 4 bases and J dropped 1 base, with 10 bases sitting between them. Germline CDR1 and CDR2: WSHSY and SAAADI. CDR3 in DNA: TGCGCCAGCAGTGTTGGGCAGCTCCAAGAGACCCAGTACTTC. Encoded protein: CASSVGQLQETQYF.

The gene calls are TRBV10-2 and TRBJ1-1; unclear D gene. V was pared by 7 bases and J by 5 bases, with 14 bases between. The germline V gene has CDR1 WSHSY and CDR2 SAAADI. The CDR3 is 13 amino acids. The CDR3 sequence: CASTKWAGTEAFF. As DNA, the CDR3 is TGCGCCAGCACCAAATGGGCAGGAACTGAAGCTTTCTTT.

V usage is TRBV5-6 and J usage is TRBJ1-5; D is possibly TRBD1 (5 bases). Deletions cut 4 bases from V and 3 bases from J, with 14 bases between. The CDR3 is 15 residues long. Germline-derived CDR1 and CDR2 are SGHDT and YYEEEE. The CDR3 region is CASSGRDRPNQPQHF. The DNA of the CDR3 is TGTGCCAGCAGCGGCAGAGACAGACCCAATCAGCCCCAGCATTTT.

The rearrangement joins TRBV29-1 to TRBJ1-1; D possibly corresponds to TRBD1 (5 bases). With 2 bases removed from V and 0 bases from J, the gap between germline ends came to 13 bases. The CDR3 spans 15 residues. The germline CDR1 and CDR2 sequences are SQVTM and ANQGSEA. CDR3 in DNA: TGCAGCGTTGAATCCGCGGGACTTATGAACACTGAAGCTTTCTTT. This encodes CSVESAGLMNTEAFF.

The chain has TRBV21-1 and TRBJ1-3; the table's D call, TRBD1, has no DNA check behind it. TRBV21-1 is a recognized pseudogene. The CDR3 covers 17 residues. CDR3 loop: CASSKSRQGDSGNTIYF. CDR3 nucleotides: TGTGCCAGCAGCAAAAGTCGGCAGGGCGACTCTGGAAACACCATATATTTT.